This T cell receptor beta chain was recorded in a study of cytomegalovirus exposure and HLA in healthy donors. With 60 Vbeta and 13 Jbeta primers, the PCR was carried out. Method: immunoSEQ multiplex PCR; TCRdb's copy keeps in-frame clones and lacks some. The sample lists some 150,000 clones; over 60% were seen once. Whole-study results and caveats: Judged likely to be a sequencing artifact was a cluster of highly shared sequence variants. The study flagged approximately 180 TCR beta chains as cytomegalovirus-associated.

Comments on this clone: The antigen is undetermined.

The CDR3 spans 12 residues. J was trimmed by 7 bases and V by 4 bases; bases with no gene match: 4. Germline V CDR1 and CDR2: SQVTM, ANQGSEA. This clonotype was obtained from a man aged 40-50 years in good health and CMV-seropositive. Material: PBMCs. The chain carries TRBV29-1 and TRBJ2-1; 7 positions agree with TRBD2. The CDR3 region has the DNA TGCAGCGTTGTGACTAGCCGTAATGAGCAGTTCTTC. It codes for CSVVTSRNEQFF.